This entry lists 25 T cell receptor beta chains sequenced from one sample in a study of T-cell reconstitution after alpha-beta-depleted transplantation in children. TCRbeta library construction was performed incorporating unique molecular identifiers. TCRdb re-analysed the PCR reads in MiXCR, keeping a single row per CDR3 protein. The table includes under 850,000 distinct CDR3 sequences, around 13% detected once. The sample in question was PBMCs, obtained before TCRalphabeta/CD19-depleted stem cell transplant. These receptors all stem from a girl aged 2 to 9 with congenital amegakaryocytic thrombocytopenia, due to receive a stem cell transplant.

In the case of this clonotype: This may stem from a read error, because a much larger clone lies one nucleotide away. This chain joins TRBV3-1 and TRBJ2-1, with a possible D match to TRBD1 (6 bases). CDR3 length: 13 residues. Germline CDR1 and CDR2: LGHDT and YNNKEL (reference sequence). The CDR3 bases are TGTTCCAGCAGCCCATCAGGGGTGAATGAGCAGTTCTTC. It encodes CSSSPSGVNEQFF.

A note on this clonotype: This could be a read error, since a much larger clone is one nucleotide away. This chain joins TRBV20-1 and TRBJ2-1; TRBD2 matches at 9 bases. This CDR3 is built from 17 residues. Germline assignment: CDR1 DFQATT and CDR2 SNEGSKA (reference sequence). The CDR3 loop reads CCARVPPSGRSYNEQFF. CDR3 sequence (DNA): TGCTGTGCTAGAGTCCCACCAAGCGGGAGGAGTTACAATGAGCAGTTCTTC.

Concerning this clonotype: At one end the junction does not follow the germline gene, possibly because of a read error. The V call is TRBV7-2, the J call TRBJ2-5; the D call may be TRBD1 or TRBD2 (5 bases each). In germline, CDR1 is SGHTA, CDR2 FQGNSA. This CDR3 is 13 amino acids long. The CDR3 DNA follows: TGTGCCAGCAGCCAGTATGAGGGGCGCGGGCTGTGCTTC. Translation gives CASSQYEGRGLCF.

This clonotype has just a few counts. The CDR3 here is CSANSWGGANTGELFF. DNA of the CDR3: TGCAGTGCGAACTCGTGGGGGGGGGCGAACACCGGGGAGCTGTTTTTT. The V and J genes are TRBV20-1 and TRBJ2-2, with 7 bases fitting TRBD2. The CDR3 length is 16 residues. The trim removed 6 bases at V and 0 bases at J, leaving 10 bases unmatched. Germline V gene sequence: CDR1 DFQATT, CDR2 SNEGSKA (reference sequence).

The chain uses TRBV6-2 or TRBV6-3 and TRBJ2-1; 13 nucleotides align to TRBD2. The germline V gene has CDR1 MNHEY and CDR2 SVGEGT. The CDR3 covers 20 residues. The V and J ends lost 5 bases and 0 bases, in that order; junction bases with no gene match: 13. The DNA for the CDR3 is TGTGCCAGCAGTAGCCCCGGAAAGTGGACTAGCGGGAGCTCCTACAATGAGCAGTTCTTC. It is translated as CASSSPGKWTSGSSYNEQFF.

This clonotype was detected only a few times. The V gene is TRBV5-1, the J gene TRBJ1-1; maybe TRBD1 (5 bases). This CDR3 is built from 21 residues. Germline V CDR1 and CDR2: SGHRS, YFSETQ. Trimming stripped 0 bases from V and 2 bases from J, with 29 bases between. The CDR3 nucleotides read TGCGCCAGCAGCTTGGCAGGCTTCGTCTCTCCTACAGGCCAGGATAACACTGAAGCTTTCTTT. Protein: CASSLAGFVSPTGQDNTEAFF.

V usage is TRBV4-1 and J usage is TRBJ1-5; D uncertain. Germline V CDR1 and CDR2: MGHRA, YSYEKL. The CDR3 runs 14 residues. The germline V and J ends were trimmed by 1 base and 7 bases, with 11 bases remaining between them. The CDR3 DNA reads TGCGCCAGCAGCCAAGCGTGGGTAAAACAGCCCCAGCATTTT. This gives the protein CASSQAWVKQPQHF.

This clonotype was seen a handful of times. The chain links TRBV6-1 to TRBJ2-2, with 8 bases lining up with TRBD1. The germline gives CDR1 MNHNS, CDR2 SASEGT. The CDR3 sequence is 15 residues long. Unmatched junction bases numbered 7, after V lost 5 bases and J lost 5 bases. This CDR3 reads CASSTRTGRTGELFF. CDR3 nucleotide sequence: TGTGCCAGCAGTACCCGGACAGGGCGGACCGGGGAGCTGTTTTTT.

The chain couples TRBV29-1 to TRBJ2-1; D might be TRBD1 (5 bases). CDR1 is SQVTM, CDR2 ANQGSEA, per germline. V was cut by 1 base and J by 9 bases, with 16 bases left in between. The CDR3 loop spans 14 amino acids. The CDR3 coding sequence is TGCAGCGTTGAAGTGGCAGGGATGGGCGGTGAGCAGTTCTTC. It is translated as CSVEVAGMGGEQFF.

This clonotype has ten or more counts. The chain is built from TRBV6-1 and TRBJ2-2; D is possibly TRBD1 (5 bases). Between the trimmed V and J ends, which lost 5 bases and 8 bases, there was a span of 12 bases. The V gene's germline CDR1 is MNHNS and CDR2 SASEGT. The CDR3 sequence is 13 residues long. CDR3 region: CASSPPGSGELFF. CDR3 in DNA: TGTGCCAGCAGTCCCCCAGGGTCGGGGGAGCTGTTTTTT.

This clonotype has only a few counts. J is TRBJ1-1 and V is TRBV30, with 8 bases that match TRBD1. This CDR3 region has 13 residues. Germline trimming cut 3 bases from V and 2 bases from J; bases unmatched to any gene: 2. Germline CDR1 reads GTSNPN; CDR2 reads SVGIG (reference sequence). The CDR3 loop is CAWSQGANTEAFF. The CDR3, as DNA: TGTGCCTGGAGCCAGGGGGCAAACACTGAAGCTTTCTTT.

This clonotype was seen many times. The chain uses TRBV12-3 or TRBV12-4 and TRBJ2-5; the D call may be TRBD1 or TRBD2 (5 bases each). Trimming stripped 5 bases from V and 0 bases from J, with 16 bases between. The CDR3 contains 16 residues. The CDR3, as DNA: TGTGCCAGCAGTGACCGGGACGAACCGTACCAAGAGACCCAGTACTTC. Its translation is CASSDRDEPYQETQYF.

A few counts support this clonotype. The rearrangement joins TRBV7-2 to TRBJ1-4; 7 bases are a match to TRBD1. The CDR3 totals 15 residues. The V gene end was trimmed by 4 bases and the J gene end by 3 bases; junction bases not matched to a gene: 5. Germline values: CDR1 SGHTA, CDR2 FQGNSA. The CDR3 sequence is CASSSRQGANEKLFF. CDR3 DNA sequence: TGTGCCAGCAGCTCCCGACAGGGAGCTAATGAAAAACTGTTTTTT.

The sample holds one count of this clonotype. V and J are TRBV2 and TRBJ2-5, with D perhaps matching TRBD2 (5 bases). Germline loops: CDR1 SNHLY, CDR2 FYNNEI. There are 14 residues in the CDR3. Deletions cut 8 bases from V and 4 bases from J, with 17 bases between. CDR3: CASLRLEDGETQYF. CDR3 coding DNA: TGTGCCAGCCTCCGTTTGGAGGACGGAGAGACCCAGTACTTC.

This chain connects TRBV29-1 to TRBJ2-1, with D maybe TRBD2 (5 bases). Between the trimmed V and J ends, which lost 6 bases and 3 bases, there was a span of 33 bases. The CDR3 is 20 residues long. Germline V CDR1 and CDR2: SQVTM, ANQGSEA. The DNA for the CDR3 is TGCAGCGTCCGGGGAAGTACGGAGCCACCAGAGCCCCACCTCTACAATGAGCAGTTCTTC. Protein sequence: CSVRGSTEPPEPHLYNEQFF.

This clonotype was picked up many times. The rearrangement joins TRBV20-1 to TRBJ2-7, with 9 bases fitting TRBD1. This CDR3 spans 13 amino acids. The V segment lost 3 bases and the J segment 12 bases; nucleotides outside the gene matches: 12. CDR1 is DFQATT and CDR2 is SNEGSKA in the germline V gene (reference sequence). CDR3 protein: CSASQKGQGGRYF. The CDR3 DNA sequence: TGCAGTGCTAGCCAAAAGGGACAGGGCGGTAGGTACTTC.

The chain links TRBV9 to TRBJ2-3; D is uncertain. CDR3 length equals 16 residues. V shed 4 bases and J shed 0 bases, with 15 bases lying between them. Germline lookup yields CDR1 SGDLS and CDR2 YYNGEE. CDR3 sequence: CASSTSGDGSTDTQYF. CDR3 in DNA: TGTGCCAGCAGCACCTCGGGTGACGGCAGCACAGATACGCAGTATTTT.

This clonotype has ten or more counts. This chain connects TRBV12-3 or TRBV12-4 to TRBJ2-7; TRBD2 aligns across 7 bases. The CDR3 is 16 amino acids. Trimming at V came to 2 bases and at J to 2 bases, leaving 9 bases not matched to a gene. The CDR3 DNA follows: TGTGCCAGCAGTTTACGGCTCGGGAGGACTACCTACGAGCAGTACTTC. Protein: CASSLRLGRTTYEQYF.

Concerning this clonotype: The junction and the germline gene differ at one end; a read error may be behind it. V and J are TRBV5-6 and TRBJ2-6, with a possible D match to TRBD1 (6 bases). CDR3 size: 19 residues. Germline V gene sequence: CDR1 SGHDT, CDR2 YYEEEE. The CDR3 sequence is CASSSSSQGVFSGANVLTF. The CDR3, as DNA: TGTGCCAGCAGCTCGAGCTCACAGGGAGTTTTCTCTGGGGCCAATGTCCTGACTTTC.

This sequence joins TRBV19 and TRBJ2-1; 7 bases match TRBD1. This CDR3 is 14 amino acids long. Trimming at V came to 2 bases and at J to 5 bases, leaving 3 bases not matched to a gene. CDR1 and CDR2 from the germline V gene are LNHDA and SQIVND (reference sequence). The DNA for the CDR3 is TGTGCCAGTAGTATAAATGGACAGGACAATGAGCAGTTCTTC. Amino acid sequence: CASSINGQDNEQFF.

Worth noting for this clonotype: Possible read error: a much larger clone is one base away. V is TRBV2 and J is TRBJ2-3; weak D call: TRBD2 (6 bases). Trimming removed 5 bases at V and 2 bases at J, with 11 bases between. Germline lookup yields CDR1 SNHLY and CDR2 FYNNEI. The CDR3 contains 14 residues. The CDR3 loop reads CASSPGLHTDTQYF. In nucleotides, the CDR3 is TGTGCCAGCAGTCCGGGACTTCACACAGATACGCAGTATTTT.

V usage is TRBV29-1 and J usage is TRBJ2-1, with a possible D match to TRBD1 (5 bases). Trimming took off 5 bases at V and 2 bases at J, with 19 bases between the two ends. The CDR3 length is 16 residues. The germline V gene encodes CDR1 SQVTM and CDR2 ANQGSEA. The CDR3 reads CSVTRALRYTYNEQFF. The DNA for the CDR3 is TGCAGCGTTACCAGGGCCCTACGATACACCTACAATGAGCAGTTCTTC.

In the case of this clonotype: The junction and the germline gene differ at one end; a read error may be behind it. The gene calls are TRBV24-1 and TRBJ2-3, with D possibly matching TRBD2 (5 bases). The CDR3 length is 21 residues. The V gene's germline CDR1 is KGHDR and CDR2 SFDVKD. CDR3 coding DNA: TGTGGCACCAGTGATTTACTGGGGAGCGACACCAAAGGAAGATGGTCGGATACGCAGTATTTT. Encoded protein: CGTSDLLGSDTKGRWSDTQYF.

The sample holds a few counts of this clonotype. The genes are TRBV12-3 or TRBV12-4 and TRBJ1-4, with 11 bases fitting TRBD1. The CDR3 is 13 residues long. V lost 6 bases and J lost 8; bases outside the gene matches: 2. CDR3 bases: TGTGCCAGCAGCCGGACAGGGGGCGAAAAACTGTTTTTT. Protein: CASSRTGGEKLFF.

This clonotype was observed many times. The rearrangement links TRBV5-1 to TRBJ2-2; D is ambiguous. The V end was cut by 0 bases, the J end by 0 bases, with 6 bases between. Germline-derived CDR1 and CDR2 are SGHRS and YFSETQ. The CDR3 is 15 residues long. The CDR3 DNA reads as TGCGCCAGCAGCTTGGCAAATTCGAACACCGGGGAGCTGTTTTTT. It encodes CASSLANSNTGELFF.